This T cell receptor beta chain was identified in a study of identical twins. This clonotype was counted a single time. The CDR3 length is 15 residues. Trimming removed 3 bases at V and 2 bases at J, with 10 bases between. TCRdb re-called the 5' RACE reads with MiXCR, one entry per CDR3 protein. The sample consists of about 470,000 distinct CDR3 sequences, roughly a quarter of them appearing once. A further study also used this sample, focusing on T cells expressing NK-cell markers.

The clonotype was recovered from a woman aged 18 to 35 in good health. V usage is TRBV12-3 or TRBV12-4 and J usage is TRBJ2-2; possibly TRBD2 for D (6 bases). The sample was CD4+ T cells sorted from blood. CDR3 nucleotide sequence: TGTGCCAGCAGTTTGCCGGGAGACAACACCGGGGAGCTGTTTTTT. Amino acid sequence: CASSLPGDNTGELFF.